Listed below are T cell receptor beta chains from one sample, sequenced in a study of brain metastases from non-small cell lung cancer. Assay: immunoSEQ multiplex PCR; the TCRdb copy retains only in-frame clones and omits some. The data hold thousands of clones, with around 81% observed a single time. The sequencing sample was made of primary lung tumor tissue. The receptors originated from a donor aged 40 or older with non-small cell lung cancer. The CDR3 runs from the conserved cysteine through the conserved F or W. A D gene is named only where the DNA matches it firmly. Clone size is given for some rows only: seen once, a few or many times, or a class if the clone is expanded.

CDR3aa	CDR3nt	j_gene	abundance	d_gene	v_gene
CASSLSGNTIYF	TGTGCCAGCAGCCTCTCTGGAAACACCATATATTTT	TRBJ1-3	-	-	TRBV7-9
CASSYQPTQGAKAFF	TGTGCCAGCAGTTACCAACCAACCCAGGGAGCTAAAGCTTTCTTT	TRBJ1-1	-	-	TRBV6-5
CASRDPGETQYF	TGTGCCAGCAGGGACCCCGGGGAGACCCAGTACTTC	TRBJ2-5	-	-	TRBV27
CASSQGPAGGSTDTQYF	TGCGCCAGCAGCCAAGGTCCAGCGGGGGGTAGCACAGATACGCAGTATTTT	TRBJ2-3	-	TRBD2	TRBV4-3
CASSRSWTGGSGANVLTF	TGCGCCAGCAGCCGCTCCTGGACAGGGGGCTCTGGGGCCAACGTCCTGACTTTC	TRBJ2-6	-	TRBD1	TRBV4-3
CASWTGSGSPLHF	TGTGCCAGCTGGACAGGGTCGGGATCACCCCTCCACTTT	TRBJ1-6	-	TRBD1	TRBV12-3/TRBV12-4
CASSEIVARGGETQYF	TGTGCCAGCAGTGAAATCGTTGCCAGGGGTGGTGAGACCCAGTACTTC	TRBJ2-5	-	-	TRBV2
CASSWGDSNEQFF	TGTGCCAGCAGTTGGGGGGACAGCAATGAGCAGTTCTTC	TRBJ2-1	-	-	TRBV12-3/TRBV12-4
CASSPTSREAEQYF	TGTGCCAGCTCTCCCACAAGTCGCGAGGCCGAGCAGTACTTC	TRBJ2-7	-	-	TRBV18
CASSWTGIFYGYTF	TGTGCCAGCAGCTGGACAGGGATTTTCTATGGCTACACCTTC	TRBJ1-2	once	TRBD1	TRBV5-6
CASSYQTNSNEKLFF	TGTGCCAGCAGTTATCAGACAAATTCTAATGAAAAACTGTTTTTT	TRBJ1-4	-	-	TRBV6-5
CVSRLDRGYEQYF	TGTGTCAGTAGATTGGACAGGGGTTACGAGCAGTACTTC	TRBJ2-7	-	TRBD1	TRBV19
CASSTGQGRIYGYTF	TGTGCCAGCAGTACCGGACAGGGGAGGATCTATGGCTACACCTTC	TRBJ1-2	-	TRBD1	TRBV6-5
CASSLYWALVDGEYGYTF	TGTGCCAGTAGTTTATATTGGGCGTTAGTGGACGGAGAATATGGCTACACCTTC	TRBJ1-2	-	-	TRBV28
CASRTRTGVIQETQYF	TGTGCCAGCAGAACAAGGACAGGGGTCATCCAAGAGACCCAGTACTTC	TRBJ2-5	-	TRBD1	TRBV27
CSALRNTEAFF	TGCAGTGCTTTAAGGAACACTGAAGCTTTCTTT	TRBJ1-1	-	-	TRBV20-1
CASSPPTVDYGYTF	TGTGCCAGCAGCCCCCCGACTGTTGACTATGGCTACACCTTC	TRBJ1-2	-	-	TRBV4-2
CASSGGDREAFF	TGTGCCAGCAGCGGTGGTGACCGTGAAGCTTTCTTT	TRBJ1-1	-	-	TRBV27
CASSLSPTQTGLQAFF	TGTGCCAGCAGTTTATCACCCACCCAGACAGGACTCCAAGCTTTCTTT	TRBJ1-1	-	-	TRBV27
CAIRGHLNTEAFF	TGTGCCATCAGGGGACACTTGAACACTGAAGCTTTCTTT	TRBJ1-1	-	-	TRBV10-3
CASSPRDAYEQYF	TGTGCCAGCAGCCCAAGGGACGCCTACGAGCAGTACTTC	TRBJ2-7	-	-	TRBV7-9
CASSLEYDQPQHF	TGTGCCAGCAGCTTAGAGTACGATCAGCCCCAGCATTTT	TRBJ1-5	-	-	TRBV7-9
CASSLLGGNAYEQYF	TGTGCCAGCAGCTTACTTGGAGGGAATGCCTACGAGCAGTACTTC	TRBJ2-7	-	-	TRBV7-9
CASSQGRDRGSYNEQFF	TGCGCCAGCAGCCAAGGACGGGACAGGGGCTCCTACAATGAGCAGTTCTTC	TRBJ2-1	once	TRBD1	TRBV4-1
CASSPPMPSGSPLHF	TGTGCCAGCAGCCCCCCTATGCCGAGCGGTTCACCCCTCCACTTT	TRBJ1-6	-	-	TRBV7-9
CASSPGWGYTF	TGTGCCAGCAGCCCAGGGTGGGGCTACACCTTC	TRBJ1-2	-	-	TRBV2
CASSYNTRGSYEQYF	TGTGCCAGCAGTTACAATACCAGGGGAAGCTACGAGCAGTACTTC	TRBJ2-7	-	-	TRBV6-2/TRBV6-3
CASSPRTNGGFTDTQYF	TGTGCCAGCAGCCCCCGGACTAACGGGGGATTCACAGATACGCAGTATTTT	TRBJ2-3	-	-	TRBV9
CSVDGAEFEAFF	TGCAGCGTTGATGGGGCCGAGTTTGAAGCTTTCTTT	TRBJ1-1	-	-	TRBV29-1
CASIRRRGQVTNEKLFF	TGCGCCAGCATCCGCCGAAGAGGACAGGTTACTAATGAAAAACTGTTTTTT	TRBJ1-4	-	TRBD1	TRBV10-1
CASSAGQISNTGELFF	TGTGCCAGTAGTGCTGGACAAATTTCGAACACCGGGGAGCTGTTTTTT	TRBJ2-2	-	-	TRBV19
CASSIQGLNTEAFF	TGTGCCAGCAGCATACAGGGGCTGAACACTGAAGCTTTCTTT	TRBJ1-1	-	TRBD1	TRBV14
CASSGRQGTGELFF	TGTGCCAGCAGCGGAAGGCAGGGTACCGGGGAGCTGTTTTTT	TRBJ2-2	-	-	TRBV2
CASSLLNGAPGGDGYTF	TGTGCCAGCAGCCTGCTTAATGGGGCTCCGGGAGGCGATGGCTACACCTTC	TRBJ1-2	few	-	TRBV4-2
CASLRLGAYEQYF	TGTGCCAGCCTCCGGCTGGGAGCCTACGAGCAGTACTTC	TRBJ2-7	-	-	TRBV6-5
CASSYSRGARPYEQYF	TGTGCCAGCAGTTACTCGCGGGGGGCGCGTCCCTACGAGCAGTACTTC	TRBJ2-7	-	TRBD2	TRBV6-5
CASSIGQGAYEQFF	TGTGCCAGTAGTATAGGGCAGGGGGCCTATGAGCAGTTCTTC	TRBJ2-1	-	TRBD1	TRBV19
CASSDGNSPLHF	TGCGCCAGCAGTGACGGGAATTCACCCCTCCACTTT	TRBJ1-6	-	-	TRBV10-1
CATSRAARETQYF	TGTGCCACCAGCAGAGCAGCACGAGAGACCCAGTACTTC	TRBJ2-5	-	-	TRBV15
CASSYGRSGGLGEQYF	TGTGCCAGCAGCTACGGCCGGAGCGGGGGGTTAGGCGAGCAGTACTTC	TRBJ2-7	-	TRBD2	TRBV7-7
CASSLEYSTGGELFF	TGTGCCAGCAGCTTAGAGTACAGTACAGGCGGGGAGCTATTTTTT	TRBJ2-2	once	-	TRBV7-2
CASSPSEVYGYTF	TGTGCCAGCTCACCCTCCGAAGTCTATGGCTACACCTTC	TRBJ1-2	-	-	TRBV18
CASRPDSFGEKLFF	TGTGCCAGCAGACCTGACAGTTTTGGTGAAAAACTGTTTTTT	TRBJ1-4	-	-	TRBV28
CASSSGTGGSNSPLHF	TGTGCCAGCTCGTCCGGGACAGGGGGCAGCAATTCACCCCTCCATTTT	TRBJ1-6	-	TRBD1	TRBV18
CASSPTGRGGGYTF	TGTGCCAGCAGCCCCACAGGCAGGGGGGGCGGCTACACCTTC	TRBJ1-2	-	TRBD1	TRBV3-1/TRBV3-2
CASSYSADNPTNGYTF	TGTGCCAGCAGTTACTCGGCCGACAACCCCACTAATGGCTACACCTTC	TRBJ1-2	-	-	TRBV6-5
CAWRGAHYEQYF	TGTGCCTGGCGGGGGGCCCACTACGAGCAGTACTTC	TRBJ2-7	-	-	TRBV30
CASSLERTGANVLTF	TGCGCCAGCAGCTTGGAACGGACTGGGGCCAACGTCCTGACTTTC	TRBJ2-6	-	-	TRBV5-1
CASTSIGQGSEQYF	TGTGCCAGCACCTCTATAGGACAGGGAAGCGAGCAGTACTTC	TRBJ2-7	-	TRBD1	TRBV28
CASSPGSNGEQFF	TGCGCCAGCAGCCCCGGATCGAACGGTGAGCAGTTCTTC	TRBJ2-1	-	-	TRBV5-1
CASSSRGGPSAGELFF	TGTGCCAGCAGCTCTAGAGGGGGGCCGAGTGCCGGGGAGCTGTTTTTT	TRBJ2-2	-	-	TRBV9
CASSRHRQEEAFF	TGCGCCAGCAGCCGACACAGACAGGAAGAAGCTTTCTTT	TRBJ1-1	-	-	TRBV4-3
CASSLEGPTGNYGYTF	TGTGCCAGCAGCTTAGAAGGCCCCACAGGGAACTATGGCTACACCTTC	TRBJ1-2	-	-	TRBV7-6